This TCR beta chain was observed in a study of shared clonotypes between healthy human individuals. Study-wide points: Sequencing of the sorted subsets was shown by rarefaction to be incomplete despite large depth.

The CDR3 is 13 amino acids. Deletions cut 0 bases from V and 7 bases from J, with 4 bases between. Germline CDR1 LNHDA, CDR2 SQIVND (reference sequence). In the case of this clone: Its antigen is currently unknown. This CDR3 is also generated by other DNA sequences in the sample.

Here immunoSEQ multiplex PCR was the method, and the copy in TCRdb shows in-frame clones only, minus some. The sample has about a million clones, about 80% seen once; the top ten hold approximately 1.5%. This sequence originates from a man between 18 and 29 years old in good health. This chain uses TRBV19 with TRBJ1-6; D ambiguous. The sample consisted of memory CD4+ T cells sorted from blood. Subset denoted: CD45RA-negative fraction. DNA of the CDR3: TGTGCCAGTAGTATAGACAGGAATTCACCCCTCCACTTT. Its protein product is CASSIDRNSPLHF.